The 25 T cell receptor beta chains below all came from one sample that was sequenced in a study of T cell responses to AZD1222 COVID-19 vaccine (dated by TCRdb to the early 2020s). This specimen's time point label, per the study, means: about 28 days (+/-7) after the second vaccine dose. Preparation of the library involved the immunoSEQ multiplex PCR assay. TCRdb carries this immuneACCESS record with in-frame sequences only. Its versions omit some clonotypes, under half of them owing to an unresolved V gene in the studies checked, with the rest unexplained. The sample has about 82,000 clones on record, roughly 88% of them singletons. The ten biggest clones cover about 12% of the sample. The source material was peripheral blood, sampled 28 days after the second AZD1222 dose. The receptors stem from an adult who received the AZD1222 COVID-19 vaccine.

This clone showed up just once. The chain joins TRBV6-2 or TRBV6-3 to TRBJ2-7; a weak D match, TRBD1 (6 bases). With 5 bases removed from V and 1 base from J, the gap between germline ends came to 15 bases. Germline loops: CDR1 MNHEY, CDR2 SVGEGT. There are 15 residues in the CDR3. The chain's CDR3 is CASSKPSTGSYEQYV. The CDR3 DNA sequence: TGTGCCAGCAGTAAACCCTCCACAGGGTCCTACGAGCAGTACGTC.

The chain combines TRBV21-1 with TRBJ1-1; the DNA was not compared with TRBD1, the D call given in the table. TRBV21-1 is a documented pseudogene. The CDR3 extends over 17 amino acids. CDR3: CASSKALRGPRDRATFF. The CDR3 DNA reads TGTGCCAGCAGCAAAGCTCTAAGGGGCCCCCGGGACAGGGCGACTTTCTTT.

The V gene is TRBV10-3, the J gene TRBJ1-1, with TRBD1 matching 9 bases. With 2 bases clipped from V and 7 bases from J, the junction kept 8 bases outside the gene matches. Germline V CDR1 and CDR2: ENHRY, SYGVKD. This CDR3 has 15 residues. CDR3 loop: CAISEKDRGGLEAFF. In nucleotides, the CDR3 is TGTGCCATCAGTGAGAAGGACAGGGGAGGGCTTGAAGCTTTCTTT.

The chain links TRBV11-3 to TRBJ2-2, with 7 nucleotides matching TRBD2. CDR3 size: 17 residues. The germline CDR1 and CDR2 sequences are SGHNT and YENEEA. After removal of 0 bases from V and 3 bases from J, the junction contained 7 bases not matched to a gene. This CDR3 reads CASSLEILAEYTGELFF. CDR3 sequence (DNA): TGTGCCAGCAGCTTAGAAATTCTAGCGGAGTACACCGGGGAGCTGTTTTTT.

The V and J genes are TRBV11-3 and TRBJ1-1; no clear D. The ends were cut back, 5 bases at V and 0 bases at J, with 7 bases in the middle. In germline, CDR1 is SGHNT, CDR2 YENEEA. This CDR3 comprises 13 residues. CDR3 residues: CASSVQLNTEAFF. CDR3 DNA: TGTGCCAGCAGCGTCCAGCTGAACACTGAAGCTTTCTTT.

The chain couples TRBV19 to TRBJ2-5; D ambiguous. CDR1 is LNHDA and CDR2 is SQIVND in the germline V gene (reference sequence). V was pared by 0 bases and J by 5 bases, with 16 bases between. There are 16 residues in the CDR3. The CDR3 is CASSIDLETLGETQYF. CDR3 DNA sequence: TGTGCCAGTAGTATAGATCTGGAGACCCTGGGGGAGACCCAGTACTTC.

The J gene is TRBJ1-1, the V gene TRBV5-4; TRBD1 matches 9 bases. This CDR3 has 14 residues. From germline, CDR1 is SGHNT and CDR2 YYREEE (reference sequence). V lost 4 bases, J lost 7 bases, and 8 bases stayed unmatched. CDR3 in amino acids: CASSTPGQGFEAFF. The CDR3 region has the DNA TGTGCCAGCAGCACACCGGGACAGGGCTTTGAAGCTTTCTTT.

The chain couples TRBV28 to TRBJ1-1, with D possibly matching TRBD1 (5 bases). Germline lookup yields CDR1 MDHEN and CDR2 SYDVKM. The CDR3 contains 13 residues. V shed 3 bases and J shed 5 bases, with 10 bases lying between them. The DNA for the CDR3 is TGTGCCAGCAGTTTGCCAGGGTATACTGAAGCTTTCTTT. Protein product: CASSLPGYTEAFF.

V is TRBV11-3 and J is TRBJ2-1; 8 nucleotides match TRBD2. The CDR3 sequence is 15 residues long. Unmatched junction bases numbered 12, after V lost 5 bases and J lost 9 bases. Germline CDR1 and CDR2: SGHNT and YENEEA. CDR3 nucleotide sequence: TGTGCCAGCAGCCCCGGGGGGGGGAGCCCCGGTGAGCAGTTCTTC. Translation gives CASSPGGGSPGEQFF.

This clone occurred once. As DNA, the CDR3 is TGTGCCAGCAGTTTACCCAAGACAGGGGAGACCCAGTACTTC. As protein: CASSLPKTGETQYF. The rearrangement uses TRBV27 and TRBJ2-5; TRBD1 matches at 7 bases. The length of the CDR3 is 14 residues. CDR1 MNHEY and CDR2 SMNVEV come from the germline V gene (reference sequence). V was clipped by 2 bases and J by 5 bases; unmatched bases: 5.

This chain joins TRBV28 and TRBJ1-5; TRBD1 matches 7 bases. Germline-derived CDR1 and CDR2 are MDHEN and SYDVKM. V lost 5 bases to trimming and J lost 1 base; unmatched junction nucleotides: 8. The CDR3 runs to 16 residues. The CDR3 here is CASSLQGTGSNQPQHF. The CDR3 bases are TGTGCCAGCAGTCTACAGGGGACGGGAAGCAATCAGCCCCAGCATTTT. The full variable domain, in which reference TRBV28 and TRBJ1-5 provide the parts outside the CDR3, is DVKVTQSSRYLVKRTGEKVFLECVQDMDHENMFWYRQDPGLGLRLIYFSYDVKMKEKGDIPEGYSVSREKKERFSLILESASTNQTSMYLCASSLQGTGSNQPQHFGDGTRLSIL.

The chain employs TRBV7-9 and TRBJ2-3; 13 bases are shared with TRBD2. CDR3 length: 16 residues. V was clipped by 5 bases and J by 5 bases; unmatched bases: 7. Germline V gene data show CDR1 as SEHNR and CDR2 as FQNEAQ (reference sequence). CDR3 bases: TGTGCCAGCAGCCCCATGGGACTAGCGGGAAGAGATACGCAGTATTTT. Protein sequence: CASSPMGLAGRDTQYF.

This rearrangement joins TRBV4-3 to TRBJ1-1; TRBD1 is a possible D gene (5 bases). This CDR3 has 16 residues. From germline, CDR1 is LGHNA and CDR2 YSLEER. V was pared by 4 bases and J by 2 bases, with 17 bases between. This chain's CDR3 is CASSRGIGASNTEAFF. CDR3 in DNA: TGCGCCAGCAGCCGGGGGATAGGGGCTTCTAACACTGAAGCTTTCTTT.

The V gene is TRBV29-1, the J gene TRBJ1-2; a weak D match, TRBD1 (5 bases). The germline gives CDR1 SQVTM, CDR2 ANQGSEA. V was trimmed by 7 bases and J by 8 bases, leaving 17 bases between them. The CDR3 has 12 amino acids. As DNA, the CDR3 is TGCAGCGCCGAGGGGTCTGGACACGGCTACACCTTC. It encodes CSAEGSGHGYTF.

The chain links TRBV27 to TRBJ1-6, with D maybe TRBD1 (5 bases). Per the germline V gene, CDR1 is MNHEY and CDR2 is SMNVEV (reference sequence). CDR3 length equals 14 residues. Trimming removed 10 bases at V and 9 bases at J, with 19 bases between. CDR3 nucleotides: TGTGCCACCCGTGGGACCGCCTGGTCTTCACCCCTCCACTTT. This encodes CATRGTAWSSPLHF.

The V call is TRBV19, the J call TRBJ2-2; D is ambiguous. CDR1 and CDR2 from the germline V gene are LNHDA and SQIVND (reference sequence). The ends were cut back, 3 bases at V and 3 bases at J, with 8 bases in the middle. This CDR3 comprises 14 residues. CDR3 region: CASSIWGYTGELFF. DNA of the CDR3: TGTGCCAGTAGTATTTGGGGATACACCGGGGAGCTGTTTTTT.

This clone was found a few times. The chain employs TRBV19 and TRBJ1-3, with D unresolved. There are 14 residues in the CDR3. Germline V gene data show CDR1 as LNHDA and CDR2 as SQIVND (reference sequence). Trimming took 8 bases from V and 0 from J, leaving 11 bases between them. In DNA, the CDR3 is TGTGCCAGTGGTGTGGGCAACTCTGGAAACACCATATATTTT. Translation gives CASGVGNSGNTIYF. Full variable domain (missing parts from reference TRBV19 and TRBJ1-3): DGGITQSPKYLFRKEGQNVTLSCEQNLNHDAMYWYRQDPGQGLRLIYYSQIVNDFQKGDIAEGYSVSREKKESFPLTVTSAQKNPTAFYLCASGVGNSGNTIYFGEGSWLTVV.

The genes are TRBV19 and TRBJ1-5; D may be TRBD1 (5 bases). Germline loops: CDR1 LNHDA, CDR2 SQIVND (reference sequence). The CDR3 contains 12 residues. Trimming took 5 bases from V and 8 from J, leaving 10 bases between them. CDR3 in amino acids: CASSFGGEPQHF. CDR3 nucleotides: TGTGCCAGTAGTTTTGGGGGTGAGCCCCAGCATTTT.

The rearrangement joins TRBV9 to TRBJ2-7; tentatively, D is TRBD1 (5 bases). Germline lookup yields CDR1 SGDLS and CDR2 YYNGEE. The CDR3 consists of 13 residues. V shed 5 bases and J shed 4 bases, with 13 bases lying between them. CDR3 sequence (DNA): TGTGCCAGCAGTGACCTGGGGCCTTACGAGCAGTACGTC. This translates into CASSDLGPYEQYV.

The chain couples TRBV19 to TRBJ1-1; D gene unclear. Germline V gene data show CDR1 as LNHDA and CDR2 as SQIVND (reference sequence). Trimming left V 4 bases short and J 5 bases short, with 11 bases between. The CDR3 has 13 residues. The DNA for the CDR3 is TGTGCCAGTAGTAGGATCCCGGGGACTGAAGCTTTCTTT. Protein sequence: CASSRIPGTEAFF.

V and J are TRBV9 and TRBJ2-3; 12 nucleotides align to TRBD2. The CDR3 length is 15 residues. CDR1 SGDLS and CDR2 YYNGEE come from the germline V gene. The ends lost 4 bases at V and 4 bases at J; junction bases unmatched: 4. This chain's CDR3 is CASSPRLAGADTQYF. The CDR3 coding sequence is TGTGCCAGCAGCCCTAGACTAGCGGGGGCAGATACGCAGTATTTT.

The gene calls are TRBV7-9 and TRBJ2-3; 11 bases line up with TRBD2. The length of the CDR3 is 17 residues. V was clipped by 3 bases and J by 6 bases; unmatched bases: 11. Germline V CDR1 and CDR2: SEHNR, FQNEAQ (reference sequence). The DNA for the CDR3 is TGTGCCAGCAGCTTTGGGCCTTTAGCGGGGGGGACCGATACGCAGTATTTT. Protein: CASSFGPLAGGTDTQYF. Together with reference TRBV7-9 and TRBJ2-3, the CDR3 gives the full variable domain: DTGVSQNPRHKITKRGQNVTFRCDPISEHNRLYWYRQTLGQGPEFLTYFQNEAQLEKSRLLSDRFSAERPKGSFSTLEIQRTEQGDSAMYLCASSFGPLAGGTDTQYFGPGTRLTVL.

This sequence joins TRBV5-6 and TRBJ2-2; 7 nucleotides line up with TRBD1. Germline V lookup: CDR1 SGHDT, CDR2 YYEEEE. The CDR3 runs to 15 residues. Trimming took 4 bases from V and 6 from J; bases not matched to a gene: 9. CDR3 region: CASSPRGRISGELFF. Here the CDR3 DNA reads TGTGCCAGCAGCCCGAGGGGGCGAATATCCGGGGAGCTGTTTTTT.

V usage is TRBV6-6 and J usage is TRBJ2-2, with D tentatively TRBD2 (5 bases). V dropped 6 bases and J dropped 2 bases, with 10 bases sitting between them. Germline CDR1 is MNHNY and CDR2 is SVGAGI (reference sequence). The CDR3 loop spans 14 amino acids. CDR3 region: CASRREPNTGELFF. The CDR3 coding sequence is TGTGCCAGCAGACGGGAACCCAACACCGGGGAGCTGTTTTTT.

The chain's CDR3 is CASRTDSLGNTEAFF. The CDR3 bases are TGTGCCAGCAGAACCGACAGTCTGGGGAACACTGAAGCTTTCTTT. The gene calls are TRBV2 and TRBJ1-1, with D possibly matching TRBD1 (5 bases). Per germline, CDR1 SNHLY and CDR2 FYNNEI. V lost 6 bases, J lost 1 base, and 15 bases lay in between. There are 15 residues in the CDR3.